The present T cell receptor beta chain was sequenced within a study of blood T cells in healthy people across ages. This clonotype showed up just a few times. Antigen: not known. Findings and caveats of the study: Roughly linear age-related decline in beta diversity appeared, significant by age 40.

V was clipped by 10 bases and J by 3 bases, with 15 bases between them. The CDR3 has 13 amino acids. CDR1 is LGHDT and CDR2 is YNNKEL in the germline V gene (reference sequence). With a J-beta primer mix and a sample-barcoded 5' primer, a second PCR ran roughly 7 to 11 cycles. TCRdb called the 5' RACE reads again in MiXCR, with one record for every CDR3 protein. The table has fewer than 650,000 distinct CDR3 sequences, roughly a quarter seen once. The same sample was also studied in work on T cells of mothers and their children.

The chain employs TRBV3-1 and TRBJ2-5; unclear D gene. The specimen sequenced was blood. This TCR was recovered from a boy aged 2 to 9 in good health. CDR3 loop: CATPRTTEETQYF. DNA for the CDR3: TGTGCCACCCCAAGGACCACCGAAGAGACCCAGTACTTC.